This T cell receptor beta chain was found in a study of blood T cell repertoires in COVID-19. About the research overall: There were acute and convalescent COVID-19 samples, and they came from the United States, Italy and Spain.

TCRdb's copy holds only in-frame clones and misses some; the assay was immunoSEQ multiplex PCR. Here the sample spans 20,000 to 25,000 clones, 80% being singletons. This clone has a handful of counts. V dropped 1 base and J dropped 5 bases, with 12 bases sitting between them. This CDR3 has 13 amino acids. CDR1 and CDR2 from the germline V gene are GTSNPN and SVGIG (reference sequence). The J gene is TRBJ2-7, the V gene TRBV30; weak D call: TRBD1 (6 bases). The TCR comes from a man between 60 and 75 years old with active COVID-19. The sequenced material came from peripheral blood. Here the CDR3 reads CAWSEVQGNEQYF. CDR3 nucleotides: TGTGCCTGGAGTGAGGTACAGGGTAACGAGCAGTACTTC.